The 5 T cell receptor beta chains in this list originate from one sample, sequenced in a study of shared clonotypes between healthy human individuals. The table came from immunoSEQ multiplex PCR; TCRdb's copy has only in-frame clones and leaves some out. In the table there are approximately 2.5 million clones, around nine tenths of which are singletons. Sample: naive CD4+ T cells sorted from blood. The subset was: CD45RA+ positively selected. Receptor source: a man aged 18 to 30 in good health.

The chain recombines TRBV11-2 with TRBJ2-7; 11 bases map to TRBD2. Trimming removed 6 bases from V and 6 bases from J; junction bases left unmatched: 10. This CDR3 has 15 amino acids. Looked up from germline, CDR1 is SGHAT and CDR2 is FQNNGV. This CDR3 is CASRFSGRGPSEQYF. The CDR3 bases are TGTGCCAGCAGGTTTAGCGGGAGGGGTCCCAGCGAGCAGTACTTC.

This chain joins TRBV6-5 and TRBJ1-3, with TRBD1 matching 8 bases. V gave up 6 bases and J gave up 9 bases; unmatched junction bases: 10. Germline V CDR1 and CDR2: MNHEY, SVGAGI. The CDR3 is made up of 14 amino acids. The CDR3 DNA reads TGTGCCAGCAGGGTGGACAGGGCTAGGAGCACCATATATTTT. It specifies CASRVDRARSTIYF.

The chain carries TRBV6-6 and TRBJ1-4, with 7 bases matching TRBD1. The CDR3 is 13 residues long. V shed 8 bases and J 5 bases; nucleotides not matched to a gene: 5. In germline, CDR1 is MNHNY, CDR2 SVGAGI (reference sequence). The CDR3: CASRGRGNEKLFF. CDR3 coding DNA: TGTGCCAGCCGGGGCAGGGGGAATGAAAAACTGTTTTTT.

V gene TRBV6-1 combines with J gene TRBJ2-6; no definite D call. Between the trimmed V and J ends, which lost 2 bases and 0 bases, there was a span of 8 bases. CDR1 is MNHNS, CDR2 SASEGT, per germline. The CDR3 contains 16 residues. The CDR3 bases are TGTGCCAGCAGTGAATGGGGTCTCTCTGGGGCCAACGTCCTGACTTTC. Residues: CASSEWGLSGANVLTF.

The chain joins TRBV5-8 to TRBJ2-5, with 8 bases that match TRBD1. After removal of 1 base from V and 2 bases from J, the junction contained 10 bases not matched to a gene. The CDR3 sequence is 17 residues long. Germline loops: CDR1 SGHTS, CDR2 YDEGEE. DNA of the CDR3: TGTGCCAGCAGCTTGAAGATTTGGACAGGGATACAAGAGACCCAGTACTTC. Its protein product is CASSLKIWTGIQETQYF.